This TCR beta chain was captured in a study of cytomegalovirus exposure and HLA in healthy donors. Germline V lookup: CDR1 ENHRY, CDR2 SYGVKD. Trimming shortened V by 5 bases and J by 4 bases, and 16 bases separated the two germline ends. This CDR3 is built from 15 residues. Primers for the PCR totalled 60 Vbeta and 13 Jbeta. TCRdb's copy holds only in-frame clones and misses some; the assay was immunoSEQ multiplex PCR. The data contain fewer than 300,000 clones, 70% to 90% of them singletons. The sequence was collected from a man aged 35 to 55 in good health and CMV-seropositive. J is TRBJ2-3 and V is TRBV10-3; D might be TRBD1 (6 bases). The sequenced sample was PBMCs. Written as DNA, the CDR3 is TGTGCCATCAGTTCACAGGGAGAGGGTGCAGATACGCAGTATTTT. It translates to CAISSQGEGADTQYF.